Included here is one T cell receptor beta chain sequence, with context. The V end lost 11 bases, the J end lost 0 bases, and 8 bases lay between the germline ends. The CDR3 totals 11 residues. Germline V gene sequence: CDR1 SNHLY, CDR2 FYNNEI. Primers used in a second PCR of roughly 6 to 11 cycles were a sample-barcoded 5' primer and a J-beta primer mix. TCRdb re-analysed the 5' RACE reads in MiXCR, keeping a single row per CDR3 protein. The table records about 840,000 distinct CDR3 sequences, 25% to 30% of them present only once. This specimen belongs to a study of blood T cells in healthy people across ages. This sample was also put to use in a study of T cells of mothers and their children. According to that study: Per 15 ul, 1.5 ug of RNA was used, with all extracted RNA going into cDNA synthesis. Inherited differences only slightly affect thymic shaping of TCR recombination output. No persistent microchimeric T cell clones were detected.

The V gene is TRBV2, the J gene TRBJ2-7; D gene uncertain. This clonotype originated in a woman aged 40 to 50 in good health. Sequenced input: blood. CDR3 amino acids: CAASYSYEQYF. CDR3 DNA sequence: TGTGCCGCGTCTTACTCCTACGAGCAGTACTTC. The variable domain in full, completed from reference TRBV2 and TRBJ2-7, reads EPEVTQTPSHQVTQMGQEVILRCVPISNHLYFYWYRQILGQKVEFLVSFYNNEISEKSEIFDDQFSVERPDGSNFTLKIRSTKLEDSAMYFCAASYSYEQYFGPGTRLTVT.